The rows below give T cell receptor beta chains drawn from one sample of a study of blood T cell repertoires in COVID-19. The method was immunoSEQ multiplex PCR; TCRdb's version includes in-frame clones alone and lacks a portion of them. The sample carries under 45,000 clones, roughly 88% recorded once. Sequencing was performed on peripheral blood. These receptors were taken from a human donor in a cohort sampled during active COVID-19. CDR3s include the opening cysteine and the closing phenylalanine or tryptophan. D genes are given only for firm matches. Expanded clones get a size class; other rows say once, few or many, or leave the size out.

clone_size | j_call | v_call | d_call | cdr3_aa | cdr3_nt
once | TRBJ2-1 | TRBV18 | NA | CASSPPARGDEQFF | TGTGCCAGCTCACCACCTGCCCGCGGTGATGAGCAGTTCTTC
NA | TRBJ1-1 | TRBV4-1 | NA | CASSQAGGKNTEAFF | TGCGCCAGCAGCCAAGCCGGGGGGAAGAACACTGAAGCTTTCTTT
NA | TRBJ2-1 | TRBV13 | TRBD1 | CATKPGTGEYNNEQFF | TGTGCCACTAAGCCGGGGACAGGGGAGTACAACAATGAGCAGTTCTTC
NA | TRBJ1-3 | TRBV21-1 | NA | CASLYRELSGNTIYF | TGTGCCAGCCTATACAGGGAACTCTCTGGAAACACCATATATTTT
few | TRBJ1-4 | TRBV5-4 | TRBD1 | CASSANRGTNEKLFF | TGTGCCAGCAGCGCAAACAGGGGAACTAATGAAAAACTGTTTTTT
NA | TRBJ1-2 | TRBV6-4 | TRBD1 | CASRPGQGEDGYTF | TGTGCCAGCAGACCCGGGCAGGGGGAGGATGGCTACACCTTC
NA | TRBJ1-2 | TRBV2 | NA | CASSAGGDYGYTF | TGTGCCAGCAGTGCCGGGGGGGACTATGGCTACACCTTC
NA | TRBJ1-3 | TRBV7-3 | NA | CASSLTSGSGNTIYF | TGTGCCAGCAGCTTAACCTCAGGGTCTGGAAACACCATATATTTT
NA | TRBJ2-7 | TRBV7-2 | NA | CASSLVGQLYEQYF | TGTGCCAGCAGCTTAGTCGGACAGCTCTACGAGCAGTACTTC
NA | TRBJ2-3 | TRBV29-1 | NA | CSVDRGRDTDTQYF | TGCAGCGTTGATCGAGGCCGGGACACAGATACGCAGTATTTT
NA | TRBJ2-1 | TRBV5-4 | TRBD2 | CASSPDGTRHNEQFF | TGTGCCAGCAGCCCGGACGGGACTAGACACAATGAGCAGTTCTTC
once | TRBJ2-2 | TRBV6-2/TRBV6-3 | TRBD2 | CASSWLTSGNTGELFF | TGTGCCAGCAGTTGGTTGACTAGCGGAAACACCGGGGAGCTGTTTTTT
once | TRBJ2-1 | TRBV28 | TRBD2 | CASSLILAGPNEQFF | TGTGCCAGCAGTTTAATCCTAGCGGGTCCAAATGAGCAGTTCTTC
NA | TRBJ2-6 | TRBV28 | NA | CASSFTLPATTNTPSGANVLTF | TGTGCCAGCAGTTTTACCCTCCCCGCGACTACAAACACGCCCTCTGGGGCCAACGTCCTGACTTTC
few | TRBJ2-5 | TRBV7-8 | TRBD1 | CASSSATGTGGETQYF | TGTGCCAGCAGCTCCGCGACCGGGACAGGTGGGGAGACCCAGTACTTC
few | TRBJ2-7 | TRBV21-1 | NA | CASSGTRTYEQYF | TGTGCCAGCAGCGGGACAAGGACTTACGAGCAGTACTTC
NA | TRBJ2-7 | TRBV6-5 | NA | CASTHGELYEQYF | TGTGCCAGCACCCATGGGGAGCTCTACGAGCAGTACTTC
NA | TRBJ1-2 | TRBV27 | TRBD1 | CASSGTGVHGYTF | TGTGCCAGCAGTGGGACAGGTGTCCATGGCTACACCTTC
NA | TRBJ1-1 | TRBV19 | NA | CASSAAGGIRAEAFF | TGTGCCAGTAGCGCGGCGGGGGGCATAAGGGCTGAAGCTTTCTTT
NA | TRBJ2-7 | TRBV5-1 | TRBD2 | CASSPQPTGGSGEQYF | TGCGCCAGCAGCCCCCAACCCACGGGAGGGTCAGGAGAGCAGTACTTC
NA | TRBJ2-7 | TRBV6-5 | TRBD1 | CASSFRTGDEQYF | TGTGCCAGCAGTTTCAGGACAGGGGACGAGCAGTACTTC
NA | TRBJ1-4 | TRBV19 | TRBD1 | CASSEAGTGYEKLFF | TGTGCCAGTAGCGAGGCCGGGACAGGCTATGAAAAACTGTTTTTT
once | TRBJ1-2 | TRBV9 | NA | CASSVVAGRGGYTF | TGTGCCAGCAGCGTAGTGGCAGGGCGGGGTGGCTACACCTTC
few | TRBJ1-5 | TRBV19 | NA | CASSSNQPQHF | TGTGCCAGTAGCTCCAATCAGCCCCAGCATTTT
NA | TRBJ2-3 | TRBV3-1/TRBV3-2 | TRBD2 | CASSQGWAGVRADTQYF | TGTGCCAGCAGCCAAGGTTGGGCGGGGGTCCGGGCAGATACGCAGTATTTT
NA | TRBJ2-1 | TRBV5-1 | TRBD2 | CASSPGLVHNEQFF | TGCGCCAGCAGCCCTGGACTAGTTCACAATGAGCAGTTCTTC
NA | TRBJ1-2 | TRBV7-2 | NA | CASSIKLRKSANYGYTF | TGTGCCAGCAGCATTAAACTCAGGAAATCAGCTAACTATGGCTACACCTTC
few | TRBJ1-3 | TRBV5-1 | NA | CASSLTTGPSGNTIYF | TGCGCCAGCAGCTTGACCACAGGCCCGAGCGGAAACACCATATATTTT
NA | TRBJ1-4 | TRBV6-6 | TRBD1 | CASSYFQGASNEKLFF | TGTGCCAGCAGTTACTTTCAGGGGGCGTCTAATGAAAAACTGTTTTTT
NA | TRBJ1-2 | TRBV11-1 | NA | CASSHARPGIYGYTF | TGTGCCAGCAGCCATGCTCGCCCGGGAATCTATGGCTACACCTTC
NA | TRBJ2-7 | TRBV18 | TRBD1 | CASSKTGTGVYDEQYF | TGTGCCAGCTCGAAAACCGGGACAGGGGTATACGACGAGCAGTACTTC
NA | TRBJ2-1 | TRBV9 | TRBD2 | CASSVGLADNEQFF | TGTGCCAGCAGCGTAGGACTAGCGGACAATGAGCAGTTCTTC
NA | TRBJ2-3 | TRBV11-3 | NA | CASSLAAGVTDTQYF | TGTGCCAGCAGCTTAGCAGCGGGCGTTACAGATACGCAGTATTTT
NA | TRBJ1-5 | TRBV9 | NA | CASSSLGGTNQPQHF | TGTGCCAGCAGCTCCCTCGGGGGGACGAATCAGCCCCAGCATTTT
NA | TRBJ1-2 | TRBV24-1 | NA | CAISSGSLSRGYTF | TGTGCCATCTCCTCCGGGTCCCTTTCACGCGGCTACACCTTC
NA | TRBJ1-1 | TRBV7-2 | NA | CASSQGPNTEAFF | TGTGCCAGCAGTCAGGGTCCTAACACTGAAGCTTTCTTT
NA | TRBJ1-2 | TRBV15 | NA | CATSRDRGWDGYTF | TGTGCCACCAGCAGAGATCGGGGATGGGATGGCTACACCTTC
NA | TRBJ2-3 | TRBV6-5 | TRBD1 | CASESGGIDTQYF | TGTGCCAGCGAATCAGGGGGAATAGATACGCAGTATTTT
NA | TRBJ1-1 | TRBV3-1/TRBV3-2 | NA | CASSQERGLAFF | TGTGCCAGCAGCCAAGAGAGGGGGTTAGCTTTCTTT
NA | TRBJ2-7 | TRBV6-5 | TRBD2 | CASSPLAGGYYEQYF | TGTGCCAGCAGTCCATTAGCGGGGGGTTACTACGAGCAGTACTTC
NA | TRBJ1-3 | TRBV5-1 | NA | CASSPLQGNTIYF | TGCGCCAGCAGCCCATTACAGGGAAACACCATATATTTT
NA | TRBJ2-4 | TRBV19 | NA | CASSTTGSLNIQYF | TGTGCCAGTAGTACTACAGGGTCCCTAAACATTCAGTACTTC
NA | TRBJ2-3 | TRBV3-1/TRBV3-2 | TRBD2 | CASSHTSVPDTQYF | TGTGCCAGCAGCCATACTAGCGTCCCAGATACGCAGTATTTT
NA | TRBJ1-5 | TRBV6-5 | TRBD1 | CASRQGARSNQPQHF | TGTGCCAGCAGACAGGGGGCGCGTAGCAATCAGCCCCAGCATTTT
NA | TRBJ2-2 | TRBV9 | NA | CASSVSVPGELFF | TGTGCCAGCAGCGTATCAGTACCCGGGGAGCTGTTTTTT
NA | TRBJ2-1 | TRBV19 | TRBD2 | CATAKYSGRRGGNEQFF | TGTGCCACCGCCAAATATAGCGGGAGGAGGGGAGGCAATGAGCAGTTCTTC
NA | TRBJ1-2 | TRBV9 | NA | CASSVDQGGGYTF | TGTGCCAGCAGCGTAGATCAAGGAGGTGGCTACACCTTC
NA | TRBJ1-1 | TRBV7-9 | TRBD1 | CASSLQTGQYAEAFF | TGTGCCAGCAGCCTGCAGACGGGACAGTATGCTGAAGCTTTCTTT
NA | TRBJ1-2 | TRBV28 | NA | CASRTGGNGYTF | TGTGCCAGCAGGACGGGGGGGAATGGCTACACCTTC
once | TRBJ2-1 | TRBV25-1 | NA | CASSGEGVGFYNEQFF | TGTGCCAGCAGTGGAGAGGGAGTTGGGTTCTACAATGAGCAGTTCTTC
NA | TRBJ1-2 | TRBV5-5 | NA | CASSLAAGSVLGYTF | TGTGCCAGCAGCTTGGCGGCAGGTTCAGTTCTTGGCTACACCTTC
NA | TRBJ2-5 | TRBV29-1 | TRBD2 | CSVDTGLLRALLVAPRPKRETQYF | TGCAGCGTTGATACGGGACTACTTAGGGCGCTCTTGGTTGCCCCTCGACCCAAAAGGGAGACCCAGTACTTC
NA | TRBJ2-7 | TRBV27 | NA | CASSRLGDYEQYF | TGTGCCAGCAGTCGTTTGGGAGACTACGAGCAGTACTTC
NA | TRBJ2-3 | TRBV4-1 | TRBD2 | CASSQETSGISTDTQYF | TGCGCCAGCAGCCAAGAAACGAGCGGGATAAGCACAGATACGCAGTATTTT
NA | TRBJ2-2 | TRBV4-2 | NA | CASSRAIAEPTGELFF | TGTGCCAGCAGCCGAGCAATAGCGGAACCCACCGGGGAGCTGTTTTTT